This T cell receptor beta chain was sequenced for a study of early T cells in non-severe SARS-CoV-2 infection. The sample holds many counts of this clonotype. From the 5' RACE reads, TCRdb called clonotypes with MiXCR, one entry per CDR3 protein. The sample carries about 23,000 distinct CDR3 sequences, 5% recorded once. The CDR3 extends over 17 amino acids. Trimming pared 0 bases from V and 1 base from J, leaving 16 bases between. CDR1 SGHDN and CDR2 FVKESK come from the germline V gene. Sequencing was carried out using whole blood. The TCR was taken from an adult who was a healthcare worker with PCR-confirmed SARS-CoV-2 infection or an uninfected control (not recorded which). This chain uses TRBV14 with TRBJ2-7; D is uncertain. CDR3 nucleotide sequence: TGTGCCAGCAGCCAAGAAGCCCCCGTGACTGTGTCCTACGAGCAGTACTTC. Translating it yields CASSQEAPVTVSYEQYF.